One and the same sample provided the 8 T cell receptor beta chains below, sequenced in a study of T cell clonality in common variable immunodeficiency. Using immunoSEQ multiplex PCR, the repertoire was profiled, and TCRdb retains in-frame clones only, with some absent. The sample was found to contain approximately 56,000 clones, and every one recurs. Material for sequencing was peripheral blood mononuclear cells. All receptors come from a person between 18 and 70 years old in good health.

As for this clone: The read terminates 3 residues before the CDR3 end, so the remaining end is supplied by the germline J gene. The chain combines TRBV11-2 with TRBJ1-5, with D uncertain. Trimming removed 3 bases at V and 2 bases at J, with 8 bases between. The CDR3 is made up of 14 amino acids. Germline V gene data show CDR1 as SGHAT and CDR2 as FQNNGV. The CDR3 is CASSLTQRNQPQHF. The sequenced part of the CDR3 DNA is TGTGCCAGCAGCTTGACACAGCGCAATCAGCCC. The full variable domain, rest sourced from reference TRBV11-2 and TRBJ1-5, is EAGVAQSPRYKIIEKRQSVAFWCNPISGHATLYWYQQILGQGPKLLIQFQNNGVVDDSQLPKDRFSAERLKGVDSTLKIQPAKLEDSAVYLCASSLTQRNQPQHFGDGTRLSIL.

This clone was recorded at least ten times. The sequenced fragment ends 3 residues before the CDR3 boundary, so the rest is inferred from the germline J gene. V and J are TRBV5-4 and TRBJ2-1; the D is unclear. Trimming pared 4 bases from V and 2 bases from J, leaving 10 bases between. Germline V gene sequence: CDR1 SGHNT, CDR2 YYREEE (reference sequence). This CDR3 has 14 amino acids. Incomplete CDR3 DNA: TGTGCCAGCAGCCCCCGAACTGCCTACAATGAG. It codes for CASSPRTAYNE. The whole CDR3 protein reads CASSPRTAYNEQFF.

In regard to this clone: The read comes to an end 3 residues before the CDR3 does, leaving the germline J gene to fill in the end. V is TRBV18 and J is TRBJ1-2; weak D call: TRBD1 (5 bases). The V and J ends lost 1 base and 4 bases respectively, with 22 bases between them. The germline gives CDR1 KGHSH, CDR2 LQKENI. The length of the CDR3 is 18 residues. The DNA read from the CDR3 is TGTGCCAGCTCACCACTGAAATCAGAGGGCACCGGGGGCTATGGC. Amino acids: CASSPLKSEGTGGYG. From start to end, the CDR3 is CASSPLKSEGTGGYGYTF. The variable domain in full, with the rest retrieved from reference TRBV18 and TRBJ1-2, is NAGVMQNPRHLVRRRGQEARLRCSPMKGHSHVYWYRQLPEEGLKFMVYLQKENIIDESGMPKERFSAEFPKEGPSILRIQQVVRGDSAAYFCASSPLKSEGTGGYGYTFGSGTRLTVV.

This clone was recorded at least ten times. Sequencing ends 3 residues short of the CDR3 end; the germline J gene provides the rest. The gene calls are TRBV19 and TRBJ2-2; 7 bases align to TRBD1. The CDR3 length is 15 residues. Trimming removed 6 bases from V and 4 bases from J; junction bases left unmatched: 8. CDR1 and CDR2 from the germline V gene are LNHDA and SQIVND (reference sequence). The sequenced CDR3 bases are TGTGCCAGTAGCGTGGGAGCAGGGGGCACCGGGGAG. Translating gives CASSVGAGGTGE. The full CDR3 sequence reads CASSVGAGGTGELFF.

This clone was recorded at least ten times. The CDR3 sequence is CASSLLVAGGYNEQFF. CDR3 DNA, as far as it was read: TGCGCCAGCAGCTTGTTGGTAGCGGGGGGGTACAATGAG. The chain has TRBV5-1 and TRBJ2-1, with TRBD2 identical over 11 bases. The read ends 3 residues early relative to the CDR3; the germline J gene fills the gap. Germline values: CDR1 SGHRS, CDR2 YFSETQ. The J segment lost 4 bases and the V segment lost 1 base, leaving 4 bases of the junction unmatched. The CDR3 is 16 residues long.

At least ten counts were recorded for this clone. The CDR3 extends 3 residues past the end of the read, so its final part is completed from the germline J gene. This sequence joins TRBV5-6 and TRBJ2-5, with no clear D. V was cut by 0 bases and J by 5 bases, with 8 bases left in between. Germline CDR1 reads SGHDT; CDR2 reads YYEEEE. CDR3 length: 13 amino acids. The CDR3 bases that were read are TGTGCCAGCAGCTTGGCTTCGAGGGAGACC. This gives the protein CASSLASRET. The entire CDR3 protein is CASSLASRETQYF.

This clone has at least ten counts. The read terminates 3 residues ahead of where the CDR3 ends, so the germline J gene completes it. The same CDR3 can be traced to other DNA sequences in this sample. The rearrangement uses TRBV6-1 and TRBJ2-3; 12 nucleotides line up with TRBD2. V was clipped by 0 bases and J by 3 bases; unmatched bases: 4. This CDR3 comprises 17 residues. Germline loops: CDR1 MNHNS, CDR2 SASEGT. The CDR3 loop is CASSEARLAGGTDTQYF. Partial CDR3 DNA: TGTGCCAGCAGTGAAGCCCGGCTAGCGGGAGGGACAGATACG.

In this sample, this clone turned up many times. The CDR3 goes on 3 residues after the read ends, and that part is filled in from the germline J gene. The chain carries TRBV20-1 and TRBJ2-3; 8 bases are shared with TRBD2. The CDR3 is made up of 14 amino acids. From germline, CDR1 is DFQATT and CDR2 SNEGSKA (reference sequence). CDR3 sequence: CGGSSSGRTDTQYF. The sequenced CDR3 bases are TGCGGGGGGTCCTCGAGCGGGAGAACAGATACG.